This T cell receptor beta chain was recorded in a study of OX40 agonist ivuxolimab in advanced cancers. The V end was cut by 3 bases, the J end by 2 bases, with 14 bases between. Germline CDR1 reads SGHVS; CDR2 reads FNYEAQ. The CDR3 has 15 residues. This table comes from immunoSEQ multiplex PCR, and its TCRdb copy is limited to in-frame clones, with some not included. The table lists 35,000 or so clones, 84% of them singletons, with roughly 20% in the top ten. The rearrangement joins TRBV7-6 to TRBJ2-7; D is unresolved. The receptor was derived from an adult with an advanced solid tumor such as melanoma, head and neck, liver or kidney cancer. The specimen comprised CD4+ or CD8+ T cells sorted from blood, sampled in a trial of the OX40 agonist ivuxolimab. CDR3: CASSFGPDDAYEQYF. Written as DNA, the CDR3 is TGTGCCAGCAGCTTTGGGCCCGATGACGCCTACGAGCAGTACTTC.